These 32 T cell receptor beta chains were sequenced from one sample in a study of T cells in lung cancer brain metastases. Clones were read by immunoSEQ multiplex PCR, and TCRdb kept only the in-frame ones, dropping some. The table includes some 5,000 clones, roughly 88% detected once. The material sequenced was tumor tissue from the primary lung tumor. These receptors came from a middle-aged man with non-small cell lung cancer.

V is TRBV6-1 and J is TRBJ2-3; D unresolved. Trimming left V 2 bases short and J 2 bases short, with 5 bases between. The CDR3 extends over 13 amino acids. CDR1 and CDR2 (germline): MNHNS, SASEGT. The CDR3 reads CASSETYTDTQYF. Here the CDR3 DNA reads TGTGCCAGCAGTGAAACGTACACAGATACGCAGTATTTT.

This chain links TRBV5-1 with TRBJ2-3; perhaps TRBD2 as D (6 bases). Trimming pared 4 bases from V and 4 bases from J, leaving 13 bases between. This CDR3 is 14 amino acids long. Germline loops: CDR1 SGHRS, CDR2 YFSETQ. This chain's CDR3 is CASSTGGVPDTQYF. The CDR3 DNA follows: TGCGCCAGCAGCACCGGGGGTGTCCCAGATACGCAGTATTTT.

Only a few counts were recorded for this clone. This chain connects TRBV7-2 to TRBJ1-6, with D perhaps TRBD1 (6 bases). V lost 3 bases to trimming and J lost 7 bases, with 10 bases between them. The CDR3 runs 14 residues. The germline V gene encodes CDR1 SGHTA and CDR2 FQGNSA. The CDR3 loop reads CASSFTGSNSPLHF. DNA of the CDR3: TGTGCCAGCAGCTTTACAGGGTCAAATTCACCCCTCCACTTT.

The CDR3 DNA sequence: TGTGCCAGCAGTTACCGGACAGGGGTCGGGGAGCTGTTTTTT. It encodes CASSYRTGVGELFF. The chain uses TRBV6-5 and TRBJ2-2, with 9 bases fitting TRBD1. Trimming removed 2 bases from V and 7 bases from J; junction bases left unmatched: 2. The CDR3 is made up of 14 amino acids. Germline V gene data show CDR1 as MNHEY and CDR2 as SVGAGI.

The CDR3 here is CASSELAGGPSTQYF. The CDR3 coding sequence is TGTGCCAGCAGTGAGCTAGCGGGGGGACCCTCTACGCAGTATTTT. This chain uses TRBV6-1 with TRBJ2-3; 11 bases agree with TRBD2. J lost 8 bases, V lost 3 bases, and 7 bases had no gene match. The CDR3 has 15 amino acids. The germline gives CDR1 MNHNS, CDR2 SASEGT.

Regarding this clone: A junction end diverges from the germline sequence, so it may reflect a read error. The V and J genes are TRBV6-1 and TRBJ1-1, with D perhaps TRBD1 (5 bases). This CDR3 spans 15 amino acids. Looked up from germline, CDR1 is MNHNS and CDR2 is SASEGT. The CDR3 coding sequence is TGTGCCACCAGTCGGGGGAACAGAATGAACACTGAAGCTTTCTTT. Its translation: CATSRGNRMNTEAFF.

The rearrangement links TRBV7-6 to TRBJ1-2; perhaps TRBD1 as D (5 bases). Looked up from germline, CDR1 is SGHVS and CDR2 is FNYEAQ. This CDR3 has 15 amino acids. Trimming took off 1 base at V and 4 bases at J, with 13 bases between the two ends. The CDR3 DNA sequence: TGTGCCAGCAGCTTAGACCCGGACATCAGCTATGGCTACACCTTC. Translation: CASSLDPDISYGYTF. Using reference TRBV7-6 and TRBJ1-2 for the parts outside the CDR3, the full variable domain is GAGVSQSPRYKVTKRGQDVALRCDPISGHVSLYWYRQALGQGPEFLTYFNYEAQQDKSGLPNDRFSAERPEGSISTLTIQRTEQRDSAMYRCASSLDPDISYGYTFGSGTRLTVV.

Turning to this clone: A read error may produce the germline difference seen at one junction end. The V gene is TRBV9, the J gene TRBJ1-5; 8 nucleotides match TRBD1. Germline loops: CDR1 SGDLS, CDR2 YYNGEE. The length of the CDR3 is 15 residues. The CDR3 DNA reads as TGTGCTAGCAGCGTCTCCGACAGGGGTGGTCAGCCCCAGCATTTT. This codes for CASSVSDRGGQPQHF.

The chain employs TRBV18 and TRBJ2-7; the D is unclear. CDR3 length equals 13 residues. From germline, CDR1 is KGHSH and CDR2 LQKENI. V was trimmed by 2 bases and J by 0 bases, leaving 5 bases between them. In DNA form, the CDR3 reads TGTGCCAGCTCACCAACAGTCTCCTACGAGCAGTACTTC. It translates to CASSPTVSYEQYF.

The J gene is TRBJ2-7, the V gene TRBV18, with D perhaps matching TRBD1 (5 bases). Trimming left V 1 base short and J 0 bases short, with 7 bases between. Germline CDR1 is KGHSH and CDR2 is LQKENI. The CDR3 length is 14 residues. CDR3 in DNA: TGTGCCAGCTCACCACGACAGAGCTCCTACGAGCAGTACTTC. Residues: CASSPRQSSYEQYF.

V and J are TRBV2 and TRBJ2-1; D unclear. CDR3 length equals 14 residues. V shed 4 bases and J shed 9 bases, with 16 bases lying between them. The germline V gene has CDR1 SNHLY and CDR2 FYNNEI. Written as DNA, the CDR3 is TGTGCCAGCAGTGTCTTGCTTGGGGTCGGTGAGCAGTTCTTC. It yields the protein CASSVLLGVGEQFF.

This CDR3 reads CASSLEDRFNSPLHF. The CDR3 DNA reads TGCGCCAGCAGCTTGGAAGACAGGTTCAATTCACCCCTCCACTTT. The chain joins TRBV5-1 to TRBJ1-6; maybe TRBD1 (6 bases). Trimming cost V 0 bases and J 7 bases, with 11 bases left between them. CDR3 size: 15 residues. Germline V lookup: CDR1 SGHRS, CDR2 YFSETQ.

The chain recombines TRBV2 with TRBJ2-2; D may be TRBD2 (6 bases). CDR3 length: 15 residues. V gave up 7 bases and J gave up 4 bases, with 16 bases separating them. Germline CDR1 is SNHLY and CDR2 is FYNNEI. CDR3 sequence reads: CASMLARGGTGELFF. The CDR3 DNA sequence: TGTGCCAGCATGCTTGCGAGGGGAGGCACCGGGGAGCTGTTTTTT.

CDR3 coding DNA: TGTGCCAGCAGCTTGGGTCTAGGGCTAGCTGTGTACAATGAGCAGTTCTTC. It encodes CASSLGLGLAVYNEQFF. The V call is TRBV5-6, the J call TRBJ2-1; weak D call: TRBD2 (5 bases). With 0 bases removed from V and 4 bases from J, the gap between germline ends came to 17 bases. CDR1 and CDR2 (germline): SGHDT, YYEEEE. This CDR3 region has 17 residues.

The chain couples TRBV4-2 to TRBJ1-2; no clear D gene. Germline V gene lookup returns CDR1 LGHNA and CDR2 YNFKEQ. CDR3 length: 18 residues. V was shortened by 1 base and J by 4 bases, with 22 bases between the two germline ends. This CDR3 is CASSQGSLQSSFIYGYTF. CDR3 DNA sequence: TGTGCCAGCAGCCAAGGGTCCCTACAGAGTTCTTTTATCTATGGCTACACCTTC.

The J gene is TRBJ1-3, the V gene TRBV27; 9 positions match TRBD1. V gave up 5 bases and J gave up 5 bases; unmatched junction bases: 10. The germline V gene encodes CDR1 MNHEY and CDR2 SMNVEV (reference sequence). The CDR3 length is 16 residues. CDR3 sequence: CASSPDRGSFRNTIYF. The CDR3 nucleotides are TGTGCCAGCAGTCCGGACAGGGGAAGTTTTCGAAACACCATATATTTT.

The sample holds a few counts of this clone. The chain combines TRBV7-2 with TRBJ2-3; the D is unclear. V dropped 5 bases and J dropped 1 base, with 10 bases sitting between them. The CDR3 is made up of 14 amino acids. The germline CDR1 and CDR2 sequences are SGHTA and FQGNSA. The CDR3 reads CASSPLPGTDTQYF. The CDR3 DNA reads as TGTGCCAGCAGCCCGTTACCCGGCACAGATACGCAGTATTTT. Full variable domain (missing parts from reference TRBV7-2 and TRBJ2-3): GAGVSQSPSNKVTEKGKDVELRCDPISGHTALYWYRQSLGQGLEFLIYFQGNSAPDKSGLPSDRFSAERTGGSVSTLTIQRTQQEDSAVYLCASSPLPGTDTQYFGPGTRLTVL.

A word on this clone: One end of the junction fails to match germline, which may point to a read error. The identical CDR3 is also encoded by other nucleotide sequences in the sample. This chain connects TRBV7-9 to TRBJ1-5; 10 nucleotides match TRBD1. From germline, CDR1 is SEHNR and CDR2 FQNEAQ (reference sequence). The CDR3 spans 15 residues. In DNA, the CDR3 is TGCGCCAGCAGCTTAGGGGGACAGGGGCCCCAGCCCCAGCATTTT. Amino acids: CASSLGGQGPQPQHF.

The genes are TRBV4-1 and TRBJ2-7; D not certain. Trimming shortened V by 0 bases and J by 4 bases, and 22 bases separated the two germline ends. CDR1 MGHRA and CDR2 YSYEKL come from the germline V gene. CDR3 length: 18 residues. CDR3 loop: CASSQDDWRTNPLYEQYF. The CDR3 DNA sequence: TGCGCCAGCAGCCAAGATGATTGGCGGACCAACCCCTTATACGAGCAGTACTTC.

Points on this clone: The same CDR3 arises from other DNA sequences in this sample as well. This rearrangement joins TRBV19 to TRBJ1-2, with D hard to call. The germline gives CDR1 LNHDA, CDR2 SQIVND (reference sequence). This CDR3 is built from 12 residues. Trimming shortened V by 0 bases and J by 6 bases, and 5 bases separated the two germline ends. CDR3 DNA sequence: TGTGCCAGTAGTATAGATCGGGATGGCTACACCTTC. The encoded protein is CASSIDRDGYTF.

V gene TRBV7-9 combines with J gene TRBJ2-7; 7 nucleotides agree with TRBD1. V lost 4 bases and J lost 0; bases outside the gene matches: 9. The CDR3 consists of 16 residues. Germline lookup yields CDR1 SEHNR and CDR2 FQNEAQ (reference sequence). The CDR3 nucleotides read TGTGCCAGCAGCTCGCCGGACAGGATCAGCTCCTACGAGCAGTACTTC. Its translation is CASSSPDRISSYEQYF.

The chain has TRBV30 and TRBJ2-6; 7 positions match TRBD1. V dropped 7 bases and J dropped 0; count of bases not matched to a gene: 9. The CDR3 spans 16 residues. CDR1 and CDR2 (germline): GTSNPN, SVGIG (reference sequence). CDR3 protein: CAFWTGLISGANVLTF. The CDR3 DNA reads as TGTGCCTTTTGGACAGGCCTTATCTCTGGGGCCAACGTCCTGACTTTC.

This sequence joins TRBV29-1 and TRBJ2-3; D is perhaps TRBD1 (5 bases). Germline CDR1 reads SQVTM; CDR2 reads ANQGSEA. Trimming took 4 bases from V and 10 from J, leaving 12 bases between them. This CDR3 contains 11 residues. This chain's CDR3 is CSVVRVNAQYF. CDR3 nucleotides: TGCAGCGTTGTCAGGGTAAACGCGCAGTATTTT.

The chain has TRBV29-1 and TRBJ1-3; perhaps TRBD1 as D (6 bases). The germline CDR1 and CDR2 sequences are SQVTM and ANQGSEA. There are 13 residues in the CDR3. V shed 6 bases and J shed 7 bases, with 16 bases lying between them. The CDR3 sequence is CSVRDNGGNTIYF. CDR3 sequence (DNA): TGCAGCGTCCGGGACAACGGAGGGAACACCATATATTTT.

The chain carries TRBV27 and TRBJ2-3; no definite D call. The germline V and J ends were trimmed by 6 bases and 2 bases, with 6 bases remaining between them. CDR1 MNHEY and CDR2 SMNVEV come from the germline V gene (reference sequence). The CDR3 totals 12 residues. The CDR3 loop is CASRESTDTQYF. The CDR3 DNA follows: TGTGCCAGCAGAGAATCCACAGATACGCAGTATTTT.

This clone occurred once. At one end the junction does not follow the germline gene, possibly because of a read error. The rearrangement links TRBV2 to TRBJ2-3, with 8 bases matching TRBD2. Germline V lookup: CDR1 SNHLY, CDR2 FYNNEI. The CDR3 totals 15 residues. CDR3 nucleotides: TGTACCAGCAAACAGCGGGGGTATAGCACAGATACGCAGTATTTT. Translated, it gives CTSKQRGYSTDTQYF. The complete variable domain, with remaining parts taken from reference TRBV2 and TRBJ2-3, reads EPEVTQTPSHQVTQMGQEVILRCVPISNHLYFYWYRQILGQKVEFLVSFYNNEISEKSEIFDDQFSVERPDGSNFTLKIRSTKLEDSAMYFCTSKQRGYSTDTQYFGPGTRLTVL.

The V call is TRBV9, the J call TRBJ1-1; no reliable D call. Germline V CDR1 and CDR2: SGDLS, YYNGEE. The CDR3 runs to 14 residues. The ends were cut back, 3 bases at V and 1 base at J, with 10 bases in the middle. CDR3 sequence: CASSATNQNTEAFF. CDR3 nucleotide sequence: TGTGCCAGCAGCGCAACCAACCAGAACACTGAAGCTTTCTTT.

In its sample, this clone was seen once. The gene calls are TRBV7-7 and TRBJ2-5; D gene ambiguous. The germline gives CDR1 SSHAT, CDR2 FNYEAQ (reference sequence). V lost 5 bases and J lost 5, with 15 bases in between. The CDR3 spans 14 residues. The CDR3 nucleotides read TGTGCCAGCAGCCCATCCAGCGCCGGGGAGACCCAGTACTTC. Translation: CASSPSSAGETQYF. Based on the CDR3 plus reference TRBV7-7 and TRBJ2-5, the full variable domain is GAGVSQSPRYKVTKRGQDVTLRCDPISSHATLYWYQQALGQGPEFLTYFNYEAQPDKSGLPSDRFSAERPEGSISTLTIQRTEQRDSAMYRCASSPSSAGETQYFGPGTRLLVL.

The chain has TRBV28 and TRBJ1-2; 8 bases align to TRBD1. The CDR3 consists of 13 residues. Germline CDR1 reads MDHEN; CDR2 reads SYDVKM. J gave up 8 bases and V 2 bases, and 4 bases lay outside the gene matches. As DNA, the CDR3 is TGTGCCAGCAGTTTAACGACAGGGGTAGGCTACACCTTC. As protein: CASSLTTGVGYTF.

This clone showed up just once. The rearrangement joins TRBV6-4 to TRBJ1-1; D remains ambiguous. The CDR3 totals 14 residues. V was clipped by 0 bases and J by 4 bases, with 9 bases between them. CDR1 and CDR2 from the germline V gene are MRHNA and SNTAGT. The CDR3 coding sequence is TGTGCCAGCAGTGACTCCCCGGGAGCCACTGAAGCTTTCTTT. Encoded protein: CASSDSPGATEAFF.

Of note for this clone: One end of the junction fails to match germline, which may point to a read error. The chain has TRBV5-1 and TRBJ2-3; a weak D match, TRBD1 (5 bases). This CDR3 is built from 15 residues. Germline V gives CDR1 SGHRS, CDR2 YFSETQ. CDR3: CASSLIGQGSDTQYF. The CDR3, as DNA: TGTGCCAGCAGCTTGATTGGGCAGGGATCAGATACGCAGTATTTT.

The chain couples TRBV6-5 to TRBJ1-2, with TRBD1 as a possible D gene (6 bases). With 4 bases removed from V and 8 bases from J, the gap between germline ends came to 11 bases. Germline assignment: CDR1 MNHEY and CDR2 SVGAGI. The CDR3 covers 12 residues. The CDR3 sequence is CASSSTGLGYTF. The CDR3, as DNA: TGTGCCAGCAGTTCTACAGGGTTGGGCTACACCTTC.